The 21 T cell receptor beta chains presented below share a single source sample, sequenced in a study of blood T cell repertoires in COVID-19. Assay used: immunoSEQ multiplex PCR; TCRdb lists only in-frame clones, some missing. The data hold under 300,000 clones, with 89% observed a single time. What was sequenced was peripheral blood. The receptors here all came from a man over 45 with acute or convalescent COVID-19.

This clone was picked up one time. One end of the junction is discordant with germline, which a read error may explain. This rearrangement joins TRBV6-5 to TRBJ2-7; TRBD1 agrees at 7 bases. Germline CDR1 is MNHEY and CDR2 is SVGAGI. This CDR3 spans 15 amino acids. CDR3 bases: TGTGCCAGCAGTTACTCAAGGGGGCCTACTACTGCACGGGACTTC. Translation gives CASSYSRGPTTARDF.

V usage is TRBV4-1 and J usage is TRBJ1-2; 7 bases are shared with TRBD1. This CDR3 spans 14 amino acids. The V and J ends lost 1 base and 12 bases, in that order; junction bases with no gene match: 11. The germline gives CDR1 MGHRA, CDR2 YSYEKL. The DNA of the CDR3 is TGCGCCAGCAGCCAAGTCGAACAGGGGCTACCCAACACCTTC. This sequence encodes CASSQVEQGLPNTF.

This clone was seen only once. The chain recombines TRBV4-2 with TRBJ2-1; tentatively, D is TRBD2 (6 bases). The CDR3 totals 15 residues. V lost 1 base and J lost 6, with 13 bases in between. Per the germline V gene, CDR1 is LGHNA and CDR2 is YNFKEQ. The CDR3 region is CASSQGNLGGNEQFF. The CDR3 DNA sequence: TGTGCCAGCAGCCAAGGGAACTTGGGGGGCAATGAGCAGTTCTTC.

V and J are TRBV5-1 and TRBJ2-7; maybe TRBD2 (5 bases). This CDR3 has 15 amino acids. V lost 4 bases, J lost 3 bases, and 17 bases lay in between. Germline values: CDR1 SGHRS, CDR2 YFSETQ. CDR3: CASSDGLAGGYEQYF. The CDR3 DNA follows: TGCGCCAGCAGCGATGGGCTAGCCGGTGGCTACGAGCAGTACTTC.

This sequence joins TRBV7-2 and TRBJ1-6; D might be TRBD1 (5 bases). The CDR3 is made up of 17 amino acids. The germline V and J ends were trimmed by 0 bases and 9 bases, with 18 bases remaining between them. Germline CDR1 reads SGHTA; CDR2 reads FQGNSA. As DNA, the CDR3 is TGTGCCAGCAGCTTAGCAAGGGGTGGGGAATACGGTTCACCCCTCCACTTT. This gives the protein CASSLARGGEYGSPLHF.

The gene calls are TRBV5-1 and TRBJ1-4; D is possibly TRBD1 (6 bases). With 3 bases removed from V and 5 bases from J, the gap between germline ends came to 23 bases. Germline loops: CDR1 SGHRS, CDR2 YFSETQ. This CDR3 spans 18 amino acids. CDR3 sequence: CASSSNPQGFRENEKLFF. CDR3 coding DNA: TGCGCCAGCAGCTCGAACCCACAGGGATTTAGGGAGAATGAAAAACTGTTTTTT.

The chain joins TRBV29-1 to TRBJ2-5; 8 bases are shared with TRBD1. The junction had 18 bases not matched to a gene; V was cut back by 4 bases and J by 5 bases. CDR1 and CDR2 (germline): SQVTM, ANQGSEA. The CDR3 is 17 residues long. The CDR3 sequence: CSVAGSRARGRGETQYF. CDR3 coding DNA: TGCAGCGTTGCCGGCTCGAGGGCCAGGGGGCGCGGGGAGACCCAGTACTTC.

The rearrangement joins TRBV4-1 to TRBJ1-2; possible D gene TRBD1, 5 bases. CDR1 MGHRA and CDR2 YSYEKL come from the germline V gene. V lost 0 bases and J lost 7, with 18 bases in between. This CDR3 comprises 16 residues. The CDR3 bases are TGCGCCAGCAGCCAAGATCCTCGGGGGAGAGCGGTTGGCTACACCTTC. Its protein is CASSQDPRGRAVGYTF.

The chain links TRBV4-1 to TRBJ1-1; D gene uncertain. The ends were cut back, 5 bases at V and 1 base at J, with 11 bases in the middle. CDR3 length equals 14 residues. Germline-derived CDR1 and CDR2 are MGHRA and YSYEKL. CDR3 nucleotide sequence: TGCGCCAGCAGCAGGACTTGGTCGAACACTGAAGCTTTCTTT. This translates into CASSRTWSNTEAFF.

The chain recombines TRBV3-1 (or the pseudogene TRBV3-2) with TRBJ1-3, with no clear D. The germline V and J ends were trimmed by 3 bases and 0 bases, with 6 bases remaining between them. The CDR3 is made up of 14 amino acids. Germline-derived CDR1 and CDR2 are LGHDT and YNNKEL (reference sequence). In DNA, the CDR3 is TGTGCCAGCAGCCAGGGCTACTCTGGAAACACCATATATTTT. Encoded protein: CASSQGYSGNTIYF.

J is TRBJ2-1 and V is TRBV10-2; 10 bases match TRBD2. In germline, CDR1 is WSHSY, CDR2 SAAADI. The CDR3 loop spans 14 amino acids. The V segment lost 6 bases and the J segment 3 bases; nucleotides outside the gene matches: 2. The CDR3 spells CASRIAGGYNEQFF. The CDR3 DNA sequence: TGCGCCAGCAGAATAGCGGGGGGCTACAATGAGCAGTTCTTC.

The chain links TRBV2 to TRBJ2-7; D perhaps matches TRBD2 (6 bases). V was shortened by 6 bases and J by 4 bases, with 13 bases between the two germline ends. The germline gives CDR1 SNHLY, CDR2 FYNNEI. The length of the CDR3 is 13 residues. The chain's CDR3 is CASRPRGEYEQYF. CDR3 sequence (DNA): TGTGCCAGCAGGCCCCGCGGGGAGTACGAGCAGTACTTC.

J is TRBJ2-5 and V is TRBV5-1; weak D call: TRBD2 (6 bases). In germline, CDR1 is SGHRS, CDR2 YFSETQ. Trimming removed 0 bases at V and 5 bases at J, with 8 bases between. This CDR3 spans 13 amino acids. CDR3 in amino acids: CASSLGRDETQYF. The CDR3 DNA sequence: TGCGCCAGCAGCTTGGGGAGGGATGAGACCCAGTACTTC.

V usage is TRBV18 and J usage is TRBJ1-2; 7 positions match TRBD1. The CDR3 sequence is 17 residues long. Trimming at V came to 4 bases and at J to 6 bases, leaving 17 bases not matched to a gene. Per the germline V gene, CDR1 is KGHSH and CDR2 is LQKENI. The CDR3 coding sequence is TGTGCCAGCTCACAAACGGGACAGCCGCAAGGTGATAATGGCTACACCTTC. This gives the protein CASSQTGQPQGDNGYTF. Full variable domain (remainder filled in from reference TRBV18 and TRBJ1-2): NAGVMQNPRHLVRRRGQEARLRCSPMKGHSHVYWYRQLPEEGLKFMVYLQKENIIDESGMPKERFSAEFPKEGPSILRIQQVVRGDSAAYFCASSQTGQPQGDNGYTFGSGTRLTVV.

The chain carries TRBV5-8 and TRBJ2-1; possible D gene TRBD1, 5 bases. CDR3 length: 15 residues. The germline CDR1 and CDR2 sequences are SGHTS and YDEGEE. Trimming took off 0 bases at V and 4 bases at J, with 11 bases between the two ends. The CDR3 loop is CASSLARVLYNEQFF. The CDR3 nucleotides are TGTGCCAGCAGCTTGGCCAGGGTCCTTTACAATGAGCAGTTCTTC.

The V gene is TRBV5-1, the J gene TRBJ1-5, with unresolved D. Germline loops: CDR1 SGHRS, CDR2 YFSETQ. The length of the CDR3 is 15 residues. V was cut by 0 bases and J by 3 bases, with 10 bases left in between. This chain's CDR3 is CASSLGHGLNQPQHF. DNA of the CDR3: TGCGCCAGCAGCTTGGGTCACGGACTCAATCAGCCCCAGCATTTT. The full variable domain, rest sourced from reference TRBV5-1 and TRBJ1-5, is KAGVTQTPRYLIKTRGQQVTLSCSPISGHRSVSWYQQTPGQGLQFLFEYFSETQRNKGNFPGRFSGRQFSNSRSEMNVSTLELGDSALYLCASSLGHGLNQPQHFGDGTRLSIL.

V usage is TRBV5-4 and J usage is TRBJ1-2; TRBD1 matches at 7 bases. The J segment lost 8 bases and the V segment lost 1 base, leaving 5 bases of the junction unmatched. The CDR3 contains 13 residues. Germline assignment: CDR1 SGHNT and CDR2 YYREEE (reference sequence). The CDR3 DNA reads TGTGCCAGCAGCTTGAAAGGGGGCGTGGGCTACACCTTC. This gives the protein CASSLKGGVGYTF.

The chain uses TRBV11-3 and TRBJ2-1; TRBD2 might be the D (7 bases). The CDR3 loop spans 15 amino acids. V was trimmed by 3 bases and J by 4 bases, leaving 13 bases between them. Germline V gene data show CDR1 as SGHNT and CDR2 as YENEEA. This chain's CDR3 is CASSLGGAGYNEQFF. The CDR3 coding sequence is TGTGCCAGCAGCTTGGGGGGGGCCGGGTACAATGAGCAGTTCTTC.

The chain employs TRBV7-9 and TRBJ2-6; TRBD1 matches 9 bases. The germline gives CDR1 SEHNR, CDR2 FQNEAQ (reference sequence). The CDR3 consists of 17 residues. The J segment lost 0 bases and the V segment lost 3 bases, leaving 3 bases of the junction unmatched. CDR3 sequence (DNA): TGTGCCAGCAGCTTTGGGACAGGGTTCTCTGGGGCCAACGTCCTGACTTTC. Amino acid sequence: CASSFGTGFSGANVLTF. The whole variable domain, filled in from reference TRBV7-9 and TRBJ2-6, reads DTGVSQNPRHKITKRGQNVTFRCDPISEHNRLYWYRQTLGQGPEFLTYFQNEAQLEKSRLLSDRFSAERPKGSFSTLEIQRTEQGDSAMYLCASSFGTGFSGANVLTFGAGSRLTVL.

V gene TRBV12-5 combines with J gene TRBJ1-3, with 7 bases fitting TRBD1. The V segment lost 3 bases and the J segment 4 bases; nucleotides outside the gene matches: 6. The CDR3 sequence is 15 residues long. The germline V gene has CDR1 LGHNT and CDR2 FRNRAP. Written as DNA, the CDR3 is TGTGCTAGTGGTTTCCTACAGGGGCCGGGAAACACCATATATTTT. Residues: CASGFLQGPGNTIYF.

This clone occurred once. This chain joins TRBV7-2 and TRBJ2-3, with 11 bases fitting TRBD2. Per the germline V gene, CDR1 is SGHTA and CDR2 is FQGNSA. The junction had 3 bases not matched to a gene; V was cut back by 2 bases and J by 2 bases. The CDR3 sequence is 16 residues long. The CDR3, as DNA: TGTGCCAGCAGCTTACTAGCGGGGGGCCACACAGATACGCAGTATTTT. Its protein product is CASSLLAGGHTDTQYF.